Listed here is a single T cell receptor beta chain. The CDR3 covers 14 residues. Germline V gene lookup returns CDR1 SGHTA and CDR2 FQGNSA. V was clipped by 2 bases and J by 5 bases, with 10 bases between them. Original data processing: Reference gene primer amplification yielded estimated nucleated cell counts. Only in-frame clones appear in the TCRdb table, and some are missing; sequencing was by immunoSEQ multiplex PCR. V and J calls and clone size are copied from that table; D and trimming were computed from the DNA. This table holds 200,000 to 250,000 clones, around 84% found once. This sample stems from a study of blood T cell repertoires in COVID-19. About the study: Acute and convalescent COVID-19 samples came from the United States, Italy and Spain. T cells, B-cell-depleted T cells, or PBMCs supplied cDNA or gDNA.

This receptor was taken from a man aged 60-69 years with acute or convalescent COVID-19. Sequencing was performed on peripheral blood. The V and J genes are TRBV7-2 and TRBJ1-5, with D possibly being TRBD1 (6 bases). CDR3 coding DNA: TGTGCCAGCAGCTTACGGCAGGGGCATCAGCCCCAGCATTTT. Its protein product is CASSLRQGHQPQHF.